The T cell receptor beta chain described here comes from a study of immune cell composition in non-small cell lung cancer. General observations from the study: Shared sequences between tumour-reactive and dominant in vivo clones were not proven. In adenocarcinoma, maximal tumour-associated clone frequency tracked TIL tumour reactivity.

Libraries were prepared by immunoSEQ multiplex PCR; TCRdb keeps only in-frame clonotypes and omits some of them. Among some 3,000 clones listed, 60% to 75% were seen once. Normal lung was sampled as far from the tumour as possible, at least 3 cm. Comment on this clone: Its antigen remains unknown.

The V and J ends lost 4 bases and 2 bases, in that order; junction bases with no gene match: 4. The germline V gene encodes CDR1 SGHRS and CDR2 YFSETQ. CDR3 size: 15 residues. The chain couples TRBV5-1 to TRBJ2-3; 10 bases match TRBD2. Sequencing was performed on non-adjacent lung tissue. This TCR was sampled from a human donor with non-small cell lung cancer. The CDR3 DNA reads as TGCGCCAGCAGCCTCACTAGCGGGGTCACAGATACGCAGTATTTT. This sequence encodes CASSLTSGVTDTQYF.